This T cell receptor beta chain originates from a study of cytomegalovirus exposure and HLA in healthy donors. Study-wide background: Out of roughly 200 million T cells, an earlier analysis found around 110 million unique TCR beta sequences in total. Early on, a data release was issued that held tens of millions of unique TCRs from HLA-typed donors. Study findings and constraints: The Asian-associated ancestry cluster reportedly had fewer N-insertions than the approximately 650-donor mean in a later analysis.

About this clone: Its antigen is not identified.

Germline CDR1 reads ENHRY; CDR2 reads SYGVKD. The length of the CDR3 is 15 residues. The junction had 8 bases not matched to a gene; V was cut back by 10 bases and J by 1 base. 13 Jbeta primers and 60 Vbeta primers were used for the PCR. The protocol was immunoSEQ multiplex PCR, while the TCRdb copy is restricted to in-frame clones and leaves out a portion. The table includes around 150,000 clones, roughly 79% detected once. The specimen sequenced was PBMCs. This clonotype was sampled from a woman between 50 and 59 years old in good health and CMV-seronegative. The chain recombines TRBV10-3 with TRBJ1-5, with 9 positions matching TRBD1. The CDR3 is CATTDRGGSNQPQHF. The CDR3 bases are TGTGCCACGACGGACAGGGGAGGGAGCAATCAGCCCCAGCATTTT.